This T cell receptor (beta chain) was sequenced for a study of blood T cell repertoires in COVID-19. Looked up from germline, CDR1 is MNHEY and CDR2 is SVGEGT. Deletions cut 6 bases from V and 11 bases from J, with 23 bases between. The CDR3 spans 15 residues. In the source study's methods: Amplification of reference gene primers provided the estimated nucleated cell counts. The assay was immunoSEQ multiplex PCR, and TCRdb's table has in-frame clones only and misses some. Clonal size and the V and J genes are those of that table, whereas D and trimming came from the DNA. The sample includes roughly 79,000 clones, more than 70% of them seen just once.

The clonotype comes from a man aged 60 to 75 with active or convalescent COVID-19. Sequencing input: peripheral blood. This rearrangement joins TRBV6-2 or TRBV6-3 to TRBJ1-5; D is perhaps TRBD1 (6 bases). The CDR3 DNA sequence: TGTGCCAGCAGCTCTCTCACGTCGTTTCAGGGGACCCAGCATTTT. Protein product: CASSSLTSFQGTQHF.